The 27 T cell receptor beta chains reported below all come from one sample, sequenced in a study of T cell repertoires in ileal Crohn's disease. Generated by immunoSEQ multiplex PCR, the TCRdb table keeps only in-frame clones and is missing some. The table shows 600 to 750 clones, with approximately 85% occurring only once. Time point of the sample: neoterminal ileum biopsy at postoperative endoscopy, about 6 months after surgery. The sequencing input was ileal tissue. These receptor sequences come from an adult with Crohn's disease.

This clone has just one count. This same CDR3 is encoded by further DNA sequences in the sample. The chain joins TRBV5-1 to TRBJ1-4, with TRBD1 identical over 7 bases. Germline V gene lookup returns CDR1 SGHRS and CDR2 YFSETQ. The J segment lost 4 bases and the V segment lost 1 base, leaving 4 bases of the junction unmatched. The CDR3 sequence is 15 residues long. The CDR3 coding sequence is TGCGCCAGCAGCTTGCGCGGACAGGATAATGAAAAACTGTTTTTT. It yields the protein CASSLRGQDNEKLFF.

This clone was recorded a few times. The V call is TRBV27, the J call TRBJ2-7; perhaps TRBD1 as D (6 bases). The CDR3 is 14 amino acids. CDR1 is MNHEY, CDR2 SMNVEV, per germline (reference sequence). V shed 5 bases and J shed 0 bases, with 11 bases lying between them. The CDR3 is CASSVTGSSYEQYF. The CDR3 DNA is TGTGCCAGCAGTGTAACAGGGAGCTCCTACGAGCAGTACTTC.

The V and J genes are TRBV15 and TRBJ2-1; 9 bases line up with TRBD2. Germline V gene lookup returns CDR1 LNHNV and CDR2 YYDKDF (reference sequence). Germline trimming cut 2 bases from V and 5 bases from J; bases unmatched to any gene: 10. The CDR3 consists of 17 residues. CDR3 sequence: CATSRKRGAVRDNEQFF. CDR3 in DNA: TGTGCCACCAGCAGAAAGCGGGGGGCCGTTAGGGACAATGAGCAGTTCTTC.

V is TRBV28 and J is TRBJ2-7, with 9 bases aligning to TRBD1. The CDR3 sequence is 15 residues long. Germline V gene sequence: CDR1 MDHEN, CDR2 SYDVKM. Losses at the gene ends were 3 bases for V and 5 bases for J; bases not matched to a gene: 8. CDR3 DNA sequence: TGTGCCAGCAGTTTGATCGGGACAGGGTGGCACGAGCAGTACTTC. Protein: CASSLIGTGWHEQYF.

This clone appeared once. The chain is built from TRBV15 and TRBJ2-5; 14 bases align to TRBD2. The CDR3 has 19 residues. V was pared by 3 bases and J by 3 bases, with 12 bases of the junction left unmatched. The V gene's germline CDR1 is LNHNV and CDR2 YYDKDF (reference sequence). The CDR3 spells CATSSPGLAGVRPKETQYF. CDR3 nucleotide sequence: TGTGCCACCAGCAGCCCGGGACTAGCGGGGGTACGGCCGAAAGAGACCCAGTACTTC.

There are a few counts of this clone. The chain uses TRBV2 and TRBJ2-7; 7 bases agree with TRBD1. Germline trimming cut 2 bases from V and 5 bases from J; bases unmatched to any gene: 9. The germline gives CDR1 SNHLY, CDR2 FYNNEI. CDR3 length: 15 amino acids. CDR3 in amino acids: CASSELWDSLHEQYF. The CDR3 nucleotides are TGTGCCAGCAGTGAACTTTGGGACAGTCTGCACGAGCAGTACTTC.

The CDR3 region is CASSDAYNEQFF. The CDR3 coding sequence is TGTGCCAGCAGTGATGCTTACAATGAGCAGTTCTTC. V usage is TRBV25-1 and J usage is TRBJ2-1; no clear D. Trimming took 3 bases from V and 4 from J, leaving 4 bases between them. The germline V gene encodes CDR1 MGHDK and CDR2 SYGVNS. CDR3 length: 12 residues.

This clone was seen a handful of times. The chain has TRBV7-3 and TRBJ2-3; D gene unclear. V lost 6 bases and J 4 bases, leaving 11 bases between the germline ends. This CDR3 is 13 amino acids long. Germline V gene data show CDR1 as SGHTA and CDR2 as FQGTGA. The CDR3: CASSSIHPDTQYF. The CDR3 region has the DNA TGTGCCAGCAGTAGTATCCACCCAGATACGCAGTATTTT. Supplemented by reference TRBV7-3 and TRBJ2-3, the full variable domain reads GAGVSQTPSNKVTEKGKYVELRCDPISGHTALYWYRQSLGQGPEFLIYFQGTGAADDSGLPNDRFFAVRPEGSVSTLKIQRTERGDSAVYLCASSSIHPDTQYFGPGTRLTVL.

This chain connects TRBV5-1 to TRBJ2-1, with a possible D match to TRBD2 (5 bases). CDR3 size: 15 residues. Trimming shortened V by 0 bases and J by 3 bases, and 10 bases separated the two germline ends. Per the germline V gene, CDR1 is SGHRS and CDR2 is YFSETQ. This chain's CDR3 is CASSLEAEFYNEQFF. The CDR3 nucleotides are TGCGCCAGCAGCTTGGAAGCGGAGTTCTACAATGAGCAGTTCTTC.

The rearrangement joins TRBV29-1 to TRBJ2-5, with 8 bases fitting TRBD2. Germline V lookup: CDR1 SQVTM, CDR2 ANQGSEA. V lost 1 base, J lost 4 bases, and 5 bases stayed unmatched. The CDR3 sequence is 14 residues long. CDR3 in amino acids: CSVEVSGGGETQYF. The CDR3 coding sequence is TGCAGCGTTGAAGTGAGCGGGGGAGGAGAGACCCAGTACTTC.

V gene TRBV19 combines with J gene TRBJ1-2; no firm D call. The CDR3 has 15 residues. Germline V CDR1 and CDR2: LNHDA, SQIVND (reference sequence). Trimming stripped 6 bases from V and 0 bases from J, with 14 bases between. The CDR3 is CASRSLDGANYGYTF. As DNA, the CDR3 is TGTGCCAGTAGGTCCTTGGACGGCGCTAACTATGGCTACACCTTC.

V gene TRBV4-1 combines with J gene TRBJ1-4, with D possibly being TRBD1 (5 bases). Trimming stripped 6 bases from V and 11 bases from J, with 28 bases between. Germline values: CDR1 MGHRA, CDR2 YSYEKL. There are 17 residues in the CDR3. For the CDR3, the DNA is TGCGCCAGCAGTAGAGACCTCAAAGGGGATCCGGTAAGGAAACTGTTTTTT. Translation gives CASSRDLKGDPVRKLFF.

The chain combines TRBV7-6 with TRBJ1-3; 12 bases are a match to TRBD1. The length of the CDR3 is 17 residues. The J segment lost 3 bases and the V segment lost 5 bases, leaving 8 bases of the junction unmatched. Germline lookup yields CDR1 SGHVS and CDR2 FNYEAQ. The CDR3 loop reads CASSPGTGGAFGNTIYF. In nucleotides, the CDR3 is TGTGCCAGCAGCCCTGGGACAGGGGGCGCTTTTGGAAACACCATATATTTT.

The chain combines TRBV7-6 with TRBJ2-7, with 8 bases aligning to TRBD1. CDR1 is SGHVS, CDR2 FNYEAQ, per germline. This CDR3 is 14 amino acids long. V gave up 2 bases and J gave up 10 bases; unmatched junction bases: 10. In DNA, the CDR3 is TGTGCCAGCAGCTTACCCGGGACAGGCGGAGTTCAGTACTTC. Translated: CASSLPGTGGVQYF.

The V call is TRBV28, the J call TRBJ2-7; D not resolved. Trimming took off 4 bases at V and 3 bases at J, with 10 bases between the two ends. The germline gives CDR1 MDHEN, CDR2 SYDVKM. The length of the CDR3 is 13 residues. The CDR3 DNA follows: TGTGCCAGCAGTTCGCCTGGTCACTACGAGCAGTACTTC. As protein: CASSSPGHYEQYF.

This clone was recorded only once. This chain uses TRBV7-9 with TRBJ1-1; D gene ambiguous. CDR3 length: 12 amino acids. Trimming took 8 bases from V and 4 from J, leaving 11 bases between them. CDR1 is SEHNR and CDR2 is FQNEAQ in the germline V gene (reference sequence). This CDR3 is CASGRQTTEAFF. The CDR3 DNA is TGTGCCAGCGGACGCCAGACCACTGAAGCTTTCTTT. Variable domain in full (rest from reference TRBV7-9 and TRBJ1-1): DTGVSQNPRHKITKRGQNVTFRCDPISEHNRLYWYRQTLGQGPEFLTYFQNEAQLEKSRLLSDRFSAERPKGSFSTLEIQRTEQGDSAMYLCASGRQTTEAFFGQGTRLTVV.

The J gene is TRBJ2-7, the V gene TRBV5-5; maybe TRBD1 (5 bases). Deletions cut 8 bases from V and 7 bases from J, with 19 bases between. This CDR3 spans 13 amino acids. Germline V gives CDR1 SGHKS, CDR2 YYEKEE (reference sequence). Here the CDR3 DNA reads TGTGCCAGTCAGGGAACAGCCCGTGCGGAGCAGTACTTC. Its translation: CASQGTARAEQYF.

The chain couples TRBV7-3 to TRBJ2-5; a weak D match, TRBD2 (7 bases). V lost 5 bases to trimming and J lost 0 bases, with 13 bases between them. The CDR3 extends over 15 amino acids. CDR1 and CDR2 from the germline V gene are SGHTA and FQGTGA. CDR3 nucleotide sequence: TGTGCCAGCAGCCTGGGGGGGGCCAACCAAGAGACCCAGTACTTC. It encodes CASSLGGANQETQYF.

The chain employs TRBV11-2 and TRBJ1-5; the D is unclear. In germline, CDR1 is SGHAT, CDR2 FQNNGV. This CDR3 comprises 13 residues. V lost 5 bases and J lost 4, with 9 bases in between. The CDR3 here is CASSVGPNQPQHF. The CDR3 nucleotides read TGTGCCAGCAGCGTCGGTCCAAATCAGCCCCAGCATTTT.

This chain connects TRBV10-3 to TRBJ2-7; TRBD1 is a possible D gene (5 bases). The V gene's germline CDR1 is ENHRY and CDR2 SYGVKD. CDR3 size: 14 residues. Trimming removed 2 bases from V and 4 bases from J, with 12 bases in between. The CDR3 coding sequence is TGTGCCATCAGTGAGAGGGGCAGCCAGTACGAGCAGTACTTC. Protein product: CAISERGSQYEQYF.

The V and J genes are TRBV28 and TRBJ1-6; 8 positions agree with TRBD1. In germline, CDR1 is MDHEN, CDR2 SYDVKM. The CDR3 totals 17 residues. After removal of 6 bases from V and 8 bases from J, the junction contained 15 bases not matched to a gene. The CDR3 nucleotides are TGTGCCAGCAGCCAACCATTGACAGGGGTGGATGATTCACCCCTCCACTTT. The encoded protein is CASSQPLTGVDDSPLHF.

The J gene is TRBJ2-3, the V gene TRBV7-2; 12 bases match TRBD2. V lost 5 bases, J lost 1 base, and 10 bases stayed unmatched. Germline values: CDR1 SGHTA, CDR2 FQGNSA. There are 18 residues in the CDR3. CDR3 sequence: CASSRRLAGVLGTDTQYF. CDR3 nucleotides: TGTGCCAGCAGCCGGCGACTAGCGGGGGTCTTGGGCACAGATACGCAGTATTTT.

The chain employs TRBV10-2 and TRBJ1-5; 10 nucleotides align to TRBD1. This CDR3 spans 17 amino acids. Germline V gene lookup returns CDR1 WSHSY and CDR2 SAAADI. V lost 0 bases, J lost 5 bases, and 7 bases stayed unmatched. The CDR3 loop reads CASSESSGTGDDQPQHF. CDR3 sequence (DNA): TGCGCCAGCAGTGAGTCGAGCGGGACAGGGGATGATCAGCCCCAGCATTTT.

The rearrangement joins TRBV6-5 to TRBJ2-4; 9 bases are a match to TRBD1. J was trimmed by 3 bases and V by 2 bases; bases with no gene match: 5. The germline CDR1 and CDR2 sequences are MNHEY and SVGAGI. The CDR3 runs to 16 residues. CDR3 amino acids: CASSYAGQGGKNIQYF. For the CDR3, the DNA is TGTGCCAGCAGTTACGCGGGACAGGGAGGCAAAAACATTCAGTACTTC.

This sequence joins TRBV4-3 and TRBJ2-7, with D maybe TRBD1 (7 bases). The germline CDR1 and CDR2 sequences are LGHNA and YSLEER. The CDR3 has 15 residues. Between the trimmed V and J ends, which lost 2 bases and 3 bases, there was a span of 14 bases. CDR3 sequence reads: CASSQSQGGSYEQYF. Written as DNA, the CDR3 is TGCGCCAGCAGCCAATCCCAGGGGGGAAGCTACGAGCAGTACTTC.

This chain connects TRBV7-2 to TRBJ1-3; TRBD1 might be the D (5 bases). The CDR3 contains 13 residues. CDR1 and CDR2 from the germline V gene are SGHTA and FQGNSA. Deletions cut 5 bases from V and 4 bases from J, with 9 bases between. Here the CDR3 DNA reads TGTGCCAGCAGCAGCCAGGGAGGAAACACCATATATTTT. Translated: CASSSQGGNTIYF.

DNA of the CDR3: TGTGCCAGCAGACCACTTACCGGGACAGCCTCCTACGAGCAGTACTTC. Its translation: CASRPLTGTASYEQYF. The chain uses TRBV27 and TRBJ2-7; 7 positions agree with TRBD1. V shed 6 bases and J 0 bases; nucleotides not matched to a gene: 11. This CDR3 is 16 amino acids long. Germline CDR1 reads MNHEY; CDR2 reads SMNVEV (reference sequence).